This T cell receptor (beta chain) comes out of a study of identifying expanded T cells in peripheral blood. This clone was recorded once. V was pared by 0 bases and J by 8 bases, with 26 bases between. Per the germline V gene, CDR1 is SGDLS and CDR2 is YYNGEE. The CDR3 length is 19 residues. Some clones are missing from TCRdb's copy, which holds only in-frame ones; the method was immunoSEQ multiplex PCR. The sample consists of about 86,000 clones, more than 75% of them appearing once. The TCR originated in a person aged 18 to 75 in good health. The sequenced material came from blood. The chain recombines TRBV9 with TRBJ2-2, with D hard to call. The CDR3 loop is CASSVVGTSGRSRWGELFF. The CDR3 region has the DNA TGTGCCAGCAGCGTAGTCGGTACGAGTGGACGTTCTCGTTGGGGGGAGCTGTTTTTT.